This record covers a single T cell receptor (beta chain). No cognate antigen has been identified for it. It has no much larger one-base neighbor in the sample; base qualities were not kept. The V end loses 3 bases and the J end loses 6 bases, and a stretch of 15 bases separates them. Its CDR3 holds 15 amino acids, cysteine through phenylalanine. Just CDR3 DNA is preserved here, 45 bases in frame from base 1. The germline V gene (reference sequence) provides CDR1 LNHDA and CDR2 SQIVND. The data stem from a study of cytotoxic CD8 clonotypes in ibrutinib-treated CLL listed by TCRdb under 2021. Study-level background: The cohort had some eleven relapsed/refractory and approximately 14 treatment-naive patients; 17 to 18 were IGHV unmutated. Partial responses were observed in about 25 patients and complete responses in 2; after a median follow-up of around 68 months, remission was maintained in 14 patients and progression was observed in about twelve. The response samples were drawn at a median of approximately twelve months into treatment, with a range of roughly 6 to 40 months. On average, each sample had 255,043 productive templates and tens of thousands of productive rearrangements. Of the 90 or so participants in the trial, roughly 25 had longitudinal samples available. Cryopreserved peripheral blood mononuclear cells were obtained before treatment, at response, and at either sustained remission or disease progression. All remission and progressive disease samples were collected while patients were still receiving ibrutinib. Study-wide conclusions, independent of this receptor: At baseline, clonality was higher than in age-matched healthy donors and showed a strong correlation with circulating CD8+ T-cell counts. Sampling times were not matched between sustained-remission and progressing patients, and lymph node repertoires were not studied. Public clonotypes were rare and either shrank or stayed stable during treatment, and the rise in clonality at ibrutinib response reflected expansion of private clonotypes. Clonality increased at ibrutinib response, stayed stable in sustained remission, and fell back toward baseline at progression.

For TCR beta library preparation, about 2.2 micrograms of genomic DNA were extracted from the cryopreserved PBMCs. High-throughput TCR beta sequencing was performed on longitudinal blood samples from CLL patients receiving ibrutinib monotherapy. The patients took part in an open-label, single-center phase 2 trial of ibrutinib monotherapy. A MiSeq instrument was used for deep resolution sequencing, which targeted depths ranging from 1 in 1 million up to 1 in 200,000 T cells, with coverage averaging 10x for each clonotype. TCR beta libraries were generated with the immunoSEQ hsTCRB Kit. The study's processing was this. ImmunoSEQ Data Assistant and ImmunoSEQ Analyzer were used for data analysis, and V, D and J genes were assigned according to IMGT definitions. Clonality, with values ranging from 0 to 1, was calculated as one minus the normalized Shannon entropy of productive rearrangement frequencies. Public clonotype analysis was restricted to overrepresented clonotypes comprising at least 0.05% of each patient's repertoire. Repertoires from around 13 age-matched healthy donors in immuneACCESS were used as clonality controls. Drawn from immuneACCESS, this table holds only the in-frame rearrangements with V and J called that TCRdb kept. Clones are partly lost; checked studies trace under half to an unresolved V gene and leave the rest unexplained. For V, J and clone size, that table is used; D and trimming come from the DNA. Here the sample has around 330,000 clones; about 61% occur a single time. The top ten constitute around 6.5% of the sample.

This TCR was recovered from a human donor with chronic lymphocytic leukemia. This material consisted of PBMCs, taken after 36 months of ibrutinib treatment. Recombination joined TRBV19 with TRBJ1-5; the D gene is perhaps TRBD1, from 5 matching bases. The CDR3 reads as follows: CASSIKGLSGQPQHF. At the DNA level, the sequence is TGTGCCAGTAGTATCAAGGGGCTAAGCGGTCAGCCCCAGCATTTT.